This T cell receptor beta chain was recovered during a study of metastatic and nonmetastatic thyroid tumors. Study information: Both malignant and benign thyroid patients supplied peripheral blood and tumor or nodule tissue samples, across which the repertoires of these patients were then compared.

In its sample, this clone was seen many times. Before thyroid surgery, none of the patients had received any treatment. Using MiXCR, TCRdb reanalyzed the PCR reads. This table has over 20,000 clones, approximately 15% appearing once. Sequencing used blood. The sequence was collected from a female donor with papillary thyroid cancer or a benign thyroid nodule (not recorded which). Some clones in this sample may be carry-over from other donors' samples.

As DNA, the CDR3 is TGCGCCAGCAGCTTGAAGGCGGGGGGCACGAACACCGGGGAGCTGTTTTTT. Its translation is CASSLKAGGTNTGELFF. The chain combines TRBV5-1 with TRBJ2-2, with 8 bases fitting TRBD2. The CDR3 loop spans 17 amino acids. The J segment lost 0 bases and the V segment lost 1 base, leaving 5 bases of the junction unmatched. Germline V gene sequence: CDR1 SGHRS, CDR2 YFSETQ.